What follows are 15 T cell receptor beta chains derived from one specimen sequenced in a study of blood T cell repertoires in COVID-19. TCRdb's copy holds only in-frame clones and misses some; the assay was immunoSEQ multiplex PCR. Of 50,000 to 85,000 clones detected, 80% appear once; the ten largest clones hold more than 9.5%. Sequencing was performed on peripheral blood. These receptors all come from a human donor in a cohort sampled during active COVID-19.

This chain joins TRBV5-1 and TRBJ2-1, with D possibly TRBD2 on 5 matching bases. Germline CDR1 and CDR2: SGHRS and YFSETQ. Trimming left V 0 bases short and J 0 bases short, with 10 bases between. The CDR3 has 16 residues. CDR3 nucleotide sequence: TGCGCCAGCAGCTTGGTATTAGCGAGCTCCTACAATGAGCAGTTCTTC. It codes for CASSLVLASSYNEQFF.

The CDR3, as DNA: TGTGCCAGCAGCTTGGCATGGGACAGGGGGCAGGAGACCCAGTACTTC. It specifies CASSLAWDRGQETQYF. The V call is TRBV5-5, the J call TRBJ2-5; 12 bases line up with TRBD1. The V and J ends lost 0 bases and 5 bases, in that order; junction bases with no gene match: 5. The CDR3 covers 16 residues. Germline V gene lookup returns CDR1 SGHKS and CDR2 YYEKEE (reference sequence).

The chain is built from TRBV7-2 and TRBJ2-7; 8 nucleotides match TRBD2. This CDR3 contains 16 residues. CDR1 is SGHTA and CDR2 is FQGNSA in the germline V gene. V shed 1 base and J 5 bases; nucleotides not matched to a gene: 10. CDR3 loop: CASSLGGRRGVDEQYF. The DNA of the CDR3 is TGTGCCAGCAGCTTAGGCGGGAGGAGGGGAGTTGACGAGCAGTACTTC.

Only one count was recorded for this clone. The CDR3 DNA reads TGTGCCAGCAGTTCCACTAGCGGAAAGACAGATACGCAGTATTTT. This translates into CASSSTSGKTDTQYF. This chain links TRBV28 with TRBJ2-3; 8 nucleotides match TRBD2. The CDR3 totals 15 residues. The trim removed 4 bases at V and 3 bases at J, leaving 6 bases unmatched. CDR1 MDHEN and CDR2 SYDVKM come from the germline V gene.

This clone showed up just once. V gene TRBV29-1 combines with J gene TRBJ2-3; TRBD2 might be the D (7 bases). V was cut by 7 bases and J by 4 bases, with 15 bases left in between. Germline V gene lookup returns CDR1 SQVTM and CDR2 ANQGSEA. This CDR3 comprises 13 residues. The CDR3 loop is CSGAGAGPDTQYF. CDR3 in DNA: TGCAGCGGCGCGGGGGCTGGGCCAGATACGCAGTATTTT.

This chain joins TRBV19 and TRBJ1-5; TRBD1 aligns across 7 bases. V shed 5 bases, J shed 1 base, and the junction held 5 bases outside the gene matches. The V gene's germline CDR1 is LNHDA and CDR2 SQIVND (reference sequence). CDR3 length equals 15 residues. This CDR3 reads CASSASGGSNQPQHF. As DNA, the CDR3 is TGTGCCAGTAGTGCTTCAGGGGGGAGCAATCAGCCCCAGCATTTT.

The gene calls are TRBV3-1 (or the pseudogene TRBV3-2) and TRBJ2-5; a possible D gene is TRBD2 (6 bases). Germline CDR1 reads LGHDT; CDR2 reads YNNKEL (reference sequence). V lost 4 bases and J 2 bases, leaving 14 bases between the germline ends. The CDR3 extends over 15 amino acids. CDR3 coding DNA: TGTGCCAGCAGCCCTTGGGCGGGACCGCAAGAGACCCAGTACTTC. Translation gives CASSPWAGPQETQYF.

The CDR3 bases are TGTGCCATCCGACCCGCTGGGGGGGGCTACGAGCAGTACTTC. Its protein product is CAIRPAGGGYEQYF. The chain recombines TRBV28 with TRBJ2-7; 7 bases map to TRBD2. Germline CDR1 is MDHEN and CDR2 is SYDVKM. Trimming at V came to 10 bases and at J to 3 bases, leaving 12 bases not matched to a gene. This CDR3 region has 14 residues.

The rearrangement links TRBV10-1 to TRBJ2-5; 8 positions match TRBD1. In germline, CDR1 is WNHNN, CDR2 SYGVQD (reference sequence). Trimming removed 2 bases from V and 2 bases from J; junction bases left unmatched: 4. The CDR3 contains 15 residues. CDR3 nucleotides: TGCGCCAGCAGTGAGGGACAGGGCCCACAAGAGACCCAGTACTTC. As protein: CASSEGQGPQETQYF.

The J gene is TRBJ2-7, the V gene TRBV7-6; the match to TRBD2 covers 8 bases. The germline gives CDR1 SGHVS, CDR2 FNYEAQ. Trimming removed 4 bases from V and 4 bases from J; junction bases left unmatched: 6. The CDR3 loop spans 14 amino acids. The CDR3 DNA reads as TGTGCCAGCAGCTCCGAGCGGGAGTCGTACGAGCAGTACTTC. Encoded protein: CASSSERESYEQYF. The full variable domain, completed using reference TRBV7-6 and TRBJ2-7, is GAGVSQSPRYKVTKRGQDVALRCDPISGHVSLYWYRQALGQGPEFLTYFNYEAQQDKSGLPNDRFSAERPEGSISTLTIQRTEQRDSAMYRCASSSERESYEQYFGPGTRLTVT.

The chain links TRBV7-2 to TRBJ2-3; 9 bases line up with TRBD2. CDR1 is SGHTA and CDR2 is FQGNSA in the germline V gene. With 6 bases clipped from V and 1 base from J, the junction kept 2 bases outside the gene matches. The CDR3 loop spans 14 amino acids. CDR3 coding DNA: TGTGCCAGCAGTCGGACTAGCGGCACAGATACGCAGTATTTT. This translates into CASSRTSGTDTQYF.

This chain connects TRBV7-2 to TRBJ1-2; 7 bases match TRBD1. The CDR3 length is 15 residues. Germline V gene data show CDR1 as SGHTA and CDR2 as FQGNSA. V shed 1 base and J 3 bases; nucleotides not matched to a gene: 5. The CDR3, as DNA: TGTGCCAGCAGCTTAGAGGGGGCGCGTGACTATGGCTACACCTTC. Translated, it gives CASSLEGARDYGYTF.

This clone showed up just once. The chain recombines TRBV7-2 with TRBJ2-1; no reliable D call. Germline values: CDR1 SGHTA, CDR2 FQGNSA. V was shortened by 1 base and J by 2 bases, with 15 bases between the two germline ends. CDR3 length equals 17 residues. The CDR3 sequence: CASSLGAGSSTYNEQFF. Written as DNA, the CDR3 is TGTGCCAGCAGCTTAGGAGCAGGCAGCTCCACCTACAATGAGCAGTTCTTC.

V is TRBV28 and J is TRBJ2-7; 9 bases line up with TRBD1. The CDR3 runs 14 residues. Germline CDR1 reads MDHEN; CDR2 reads SYDVKM. The J segment lost 4 bases and the V segment lost 6 bases, leaving 7 bases of the junction unmatched. CDR3 residues: CASRHRGRLYEQYF. The CDR3 DNA follows: TGTGCCAGCAGGCACAGGGGGCGACTTTACGAGCAGTACTTC.

The chain couples TRBV4-1 to TRBJ2-7; 10 positions match TRBD1. Germline V CDR1 and CDR2: MGHRA, YSYEKL. V gave up 4 bases and J gave up 3 bases; unmatched junction bases: 6. This CDR3 comprises 15 residues. The CDR3, as DNA: TGCGCCAGCAGCCCCCGGACAGGGGGAAACTACGAGCAGTACTTC. Amino acid sequence: CASSPRTGGNYEQYF.